This T cell receptor (beta chain) was retrieved from a study of blood T cell repertoires in COVID-19. For the study at large: Acute and convalescent COVID-19 samples came from the United States, Italy and Spain. PBMCs, B-cell-depleted T cells, or T cells provided the cDNA or gDNA that made up the material.

This CDR3 spans 14 amino acids. The V end was cut by 7 bases, the J end by 2 bases, with 14 bases between. CDR1 and CDR2 from the germline V gene are SGHRS and YFSETQ. Original processing notes: Amplification of reference gene primers provided the estimated nucleated cell counts. Only in-frame clones appear in the TCRdb table, and some are missing; sequencing was by immunoSEQ multiplex PCR. From that table come the V and J calls and clone size; the DNA was used to work out D and trimming. The data show tens of thousands of clones, around 85% seen once. The source of this sequence is a man in his forties or fifties with COVID-19, enrolled during active disease. The source material was peripheral blood. The chain couples TRBV5-1 to TRBJ2-3, with a weak D call TRBD1 (5 bases). CDR3 residues: CASRTSRDTDTQYF. The CDR3 coding sequence is TGCGCCAGCCGGACAAGCCGTGACACAGATACGCAGTATTTT.